The rows below give T cell receptor beta chains drawn from one sample of a study of monozygotic twins with inflammatory bowel disease. TCRdb reprocessed the 5' RACE reads and reports one entry per CDR3 protein, with no DNA. The sample data list approximately 390,000 distinct CDR3 sequences. Sequenced sample: blood. Receptors originate from a human donor with ulcerative colitis or Crohn's disease, or a healthy co-twin of an affected twin (not recorded which). The CDR3 runs from the conserved cysteine through the conserved F or W.

j_call v_call cdr3_aa
TRBJ2-1 TRBV11-3 CASSLDGRGSYNEQFF
TRBJ2-7 TRBV18 CASSPRGTAYEQYF
TRBJ2-1 TRBV4-3 CASSQGSSRKFF
TRBJ1-1 TRBV7-9 CASSTVLGWTEAFF
TRBJ2-1 TRBV11-2 CASSSRLADNNEQFF
TRBJ2-1 TRBV19 CASSLTRTGRSYNEQFF
TRBJ2-7 TRBV7-2 CASSFPQGRRYEQYF
TRBJ2-2 TRBV5-6 CASSLAGRRTTGELFF
TRBJ2-1 TRBV5-6 CASSLAGGAGNEQFF
TRBJ2-3 TRBV6-1 CASSALGGGGVGDTQYF
TRBJ2-5 TRBV29-1 CSVDIGSRGSQYF
TRBJ2-7 TRBV6-2/TRBV6-3 CASTDLWGGPTSYF
TRBJ2-2 TRBV25-1 CASSDQQGATGELFF
TRBJ2-1 TRBV5-1 CASSLSSGSSYNEQFF
TRBJ2-1 TRBV7-8 CASSLGGTRTLDNEQFF